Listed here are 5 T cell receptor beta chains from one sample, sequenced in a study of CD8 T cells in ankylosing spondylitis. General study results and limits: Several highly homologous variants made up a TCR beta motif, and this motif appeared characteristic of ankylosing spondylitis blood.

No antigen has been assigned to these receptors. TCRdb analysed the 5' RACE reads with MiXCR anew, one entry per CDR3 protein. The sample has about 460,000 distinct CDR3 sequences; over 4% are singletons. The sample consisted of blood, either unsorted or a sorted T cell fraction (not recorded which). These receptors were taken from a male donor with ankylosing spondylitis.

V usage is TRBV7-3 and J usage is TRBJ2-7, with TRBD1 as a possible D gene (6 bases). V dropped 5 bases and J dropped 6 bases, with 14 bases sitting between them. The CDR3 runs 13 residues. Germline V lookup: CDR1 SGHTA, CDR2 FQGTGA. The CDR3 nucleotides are TGTGCCAGCAGCAATGAACAGGGTGGCGAGCAGTACTTC. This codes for CASSNEQGGEQYF.

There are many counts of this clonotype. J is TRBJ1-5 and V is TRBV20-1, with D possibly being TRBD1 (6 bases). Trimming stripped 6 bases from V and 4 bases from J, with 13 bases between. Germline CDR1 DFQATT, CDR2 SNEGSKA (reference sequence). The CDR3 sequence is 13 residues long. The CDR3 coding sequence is TGCAGTGCGGCTGAGGGGGGGAATCAGCCCCAGCATTTT. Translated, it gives CSAAEGGNQPQHF.

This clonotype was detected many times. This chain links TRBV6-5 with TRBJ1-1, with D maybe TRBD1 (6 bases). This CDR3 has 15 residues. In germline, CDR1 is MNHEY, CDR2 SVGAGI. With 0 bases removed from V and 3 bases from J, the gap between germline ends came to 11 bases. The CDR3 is CASSYSERGYTEAFF. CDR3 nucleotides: TGTGCCAGCAGTTACTCCGAAAGGGGGTACACTGAAGCTTTCTTT.

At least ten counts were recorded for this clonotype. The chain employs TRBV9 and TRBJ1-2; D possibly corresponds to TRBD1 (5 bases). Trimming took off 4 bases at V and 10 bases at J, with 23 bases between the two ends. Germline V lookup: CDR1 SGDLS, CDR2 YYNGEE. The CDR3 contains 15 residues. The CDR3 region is CASSHLTRAAGDYTF. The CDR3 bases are TGTGCCAGCAGCCACTTGACCAGGGCGGCGGGGGACTACACCTTC.

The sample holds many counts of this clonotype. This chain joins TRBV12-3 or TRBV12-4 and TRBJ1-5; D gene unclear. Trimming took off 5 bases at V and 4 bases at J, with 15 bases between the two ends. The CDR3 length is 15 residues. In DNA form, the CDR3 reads TGTGCCAGCAGTCCCGACGGATCTCAGAATCAGCCCCAGCATTTT. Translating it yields CASSPDGSQNQPQHF.